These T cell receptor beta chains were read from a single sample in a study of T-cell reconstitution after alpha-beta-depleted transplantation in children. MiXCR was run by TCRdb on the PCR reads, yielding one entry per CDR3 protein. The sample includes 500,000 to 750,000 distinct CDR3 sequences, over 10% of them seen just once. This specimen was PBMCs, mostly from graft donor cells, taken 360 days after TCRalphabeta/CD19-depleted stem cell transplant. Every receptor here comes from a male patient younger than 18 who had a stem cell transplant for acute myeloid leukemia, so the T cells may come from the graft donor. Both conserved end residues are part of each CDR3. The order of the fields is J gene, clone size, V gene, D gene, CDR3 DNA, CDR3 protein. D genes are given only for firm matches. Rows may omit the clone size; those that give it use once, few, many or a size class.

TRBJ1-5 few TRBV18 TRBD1 TGTGCCAGCTCTCCGGGGACAGATAGCAATCAGCCCCAGCATTTT CASSPGTDSNQPQHF
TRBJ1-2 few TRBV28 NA TGTGCCAGCAGTTTAGCCAACTATGGCTACACCTTC CASSLANYGYTF
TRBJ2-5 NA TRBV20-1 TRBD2 TGCAGTGCCGAGGGTCGGCGGGAGGGCCGGGAGACCCAGTACTTC CSAEGRREGRETQYF
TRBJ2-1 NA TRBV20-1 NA TGCAGTGCTAGAGGAAGTGGGTACGGGAGTAGGGATGAGCAGTTCTTC CSARGSGYGSRDEQFF
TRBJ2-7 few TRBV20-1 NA TGCAGTGCTAGAGATTGGAAGTTAGACTCCTACGAGCAGTACTTC CSARDWKLDSYEQYF
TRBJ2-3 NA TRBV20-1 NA TGCAGTGCTAGTCCCTTAGGAACAGATACGCAGTATTTT CSASPLGTDTQYF
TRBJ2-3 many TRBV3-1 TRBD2 TGTGCCAGCAGCCTTCGGACTAGCGGGACAACTAGCACAGATACGCAGTATTTT CASSLRTSGTTSTDTQYF
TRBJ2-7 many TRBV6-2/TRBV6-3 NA TGTGCCATCGAAGGAGATCGGCAGGGGTTTGGGGAGCAGTACTTC CAIEGDRQGFGEQYF
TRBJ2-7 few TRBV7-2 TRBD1 TGTGCCAGCAGGGGTACAGGGGGCTTAAGCTCCTACGAGCAGTACTTC CASRGTGGLSSYEQYF
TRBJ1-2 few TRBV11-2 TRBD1 TGTGCCAGCAGACCACTCAGGGGGGGGGTTGGCTACACCTTC CASRPLRGGVGYTF
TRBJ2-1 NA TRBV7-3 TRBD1 TGTGCCAGCAGTACCGGGACAGGGGTGTTTGATGAGCAGTTCTTC CASSTGTGVFDEQFF
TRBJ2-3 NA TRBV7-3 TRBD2 TGTGCCAGCAGCTTACAGGGACTAGCCGGCACAGATACGCAGTATTTT CASSLQGLAGTDTQYF
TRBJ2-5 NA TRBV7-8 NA TGTGCCAGCAGCCCGGATATAGGGCGGGAAGAGACCCAGTACTTC CASSPDIGREETQYF
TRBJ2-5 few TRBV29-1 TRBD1 TGCAGCGGGGAGGGACAGGGATGGGAGACCCAGTACTTC CSGEGQGWETQYF
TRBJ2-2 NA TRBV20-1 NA TGCAGTGCTAGAGATGGGGTTAACACCGGGGAGCTGTTTTTT CSARDGVNTGELFF
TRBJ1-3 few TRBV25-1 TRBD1 TGTGCCAGCAGTGAACCGGGACAGGGCTCTGGAAACACCATATATTTT CASSEPGQGSGNTIYF
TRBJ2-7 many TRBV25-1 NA TGTGCCAGCAGTGGAGGAGTGCAGTACTTC CASSGGVQYF
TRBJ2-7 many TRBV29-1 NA TGCAGCGTTCGGAGCGGAGGGGCCAGCGAGCAGTACTTC CSVRSGGASEQYF
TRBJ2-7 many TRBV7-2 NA TGTGCCAGCAGCTTAGTAGCGGAGACCTACGAGCAGTACTTC CASSLVAETYEQYF
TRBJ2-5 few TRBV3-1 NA TGTGCCAGCAGCCCTACCTCGGAGACCCAGTACTTC CASSPTSETQYF
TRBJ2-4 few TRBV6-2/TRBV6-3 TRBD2 TGTGCCAGCAGTTCCAGACTAGCGGGAGCACCGGGCCGGTACTTC CASSSRLAGAPGRYF
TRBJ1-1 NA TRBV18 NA TGTGCCAGCTCATCTTTGGGGGCTGTGTACACTGAAGCTTTCTTT CASSSLGAVYTEAFF
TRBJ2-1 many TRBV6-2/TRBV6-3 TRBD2 TGTGCCAGCAGCCCTAGCGGGGGTTACAATGAGCAGTTCTTC CASSPSGGYNEQFF
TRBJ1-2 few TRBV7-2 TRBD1 TGTGCCAGCAGCTCGGAGACAGGGGAGATCTATGGCTACACCTTC CASSSETGEIYGYTF
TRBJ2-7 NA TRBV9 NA TGTGCCAGCAGCGCAAGCCCCAACCCTACATACGAGCAGTACTTC CASSASPNPTYEQYF
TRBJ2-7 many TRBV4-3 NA TGCGCCAGCAGCCAACTTAAATTATGGGGGGAGCAGTACTTC CASSQLKLWGEQYF
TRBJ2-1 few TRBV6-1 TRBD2 TGTGCCAGCAGCCGAACACCAGGGAGGGAGATCTACAATGAGCAGTTCTTC CASSRTPGREIYNEQFF
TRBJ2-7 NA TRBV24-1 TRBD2 TGTGCCACCAGTCCTGGGTTACGGAGGACTAGCGGGGAAATATCCTACGAGCAGTACTTC CATSPGLRRTSGEISYEQYF
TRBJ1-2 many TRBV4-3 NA TGCGCCAGCAGCCAAGCGGCCATCAACTATGGCTACACCTTC CASSQAAINYGYTF
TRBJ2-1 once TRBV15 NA TGTGCCACCAGCAGAGCTCGGGCAGACTCCTACAATGAGCGGTTCTTC CATSRARADSYNERFF
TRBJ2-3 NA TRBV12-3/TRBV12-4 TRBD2 TGTGCCAGCAGTTTTACTAGCGGAGACACAGATACGCAGTATTTT CASSFTSGDTDTQYF
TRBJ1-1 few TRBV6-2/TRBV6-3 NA TGTGCCAGCAGTTACTCGACAATAGGGGCCACTGAAGCTTTCTTT CASSYSTIGATEAFF
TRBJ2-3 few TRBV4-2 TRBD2 TGTGCCAGCAGCCAAGGCCCTGTACTAGCGGGAGGGGTAGATACGCAGTATTTT CASSQGPVLAGGVDTQYF
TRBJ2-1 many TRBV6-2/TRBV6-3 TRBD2 TGTGCCAGCAACGACCTACTAGCGGGAGTGTTAACCTACAATGAGCAGTTCTTC CASNDLLAGVLTYNEQFF
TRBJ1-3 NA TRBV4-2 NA TGTGCCAGCAGCCAAGGTTGGGGGAATGGAAACACCATATATTTT CASSQGWGNGNTIYF
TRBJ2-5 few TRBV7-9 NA TGTGCCAGCAGCTTCAGTTCGGGAGAGACCCAGTACTTC CASSFSSGETQYF
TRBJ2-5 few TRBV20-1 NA TGCAGTGCCCGTCAACGAGAGACCCAGTACTTC CSARQRETQYF
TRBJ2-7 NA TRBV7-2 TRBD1 TGTGCCAGCAGCCTAACCCTCCGGGACAGGGTCAACTACGAGCAGTACTTC CASSLTLRDRVNYEQYF
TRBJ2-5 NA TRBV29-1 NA TGCAGCGTTGATGCCGGGACACATACTATCCAAGAGACCCAGTACTTC CSVDAGTHTIQETQYF
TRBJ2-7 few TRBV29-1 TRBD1 TGCAGCGTTGTTTCGGGACAGTACTACGAGCAGTACTTC CSVVSGQYYEQYF
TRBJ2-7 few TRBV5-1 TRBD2 TGCGCCAGCAGCCGTGGACTAGCGGGAGCCTTCTCCTACGAGCAGTACTTC CASSRGLAGAFSYEQYF
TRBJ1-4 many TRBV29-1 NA TGCAGCGTTTTCGACGGACATAATGAAAAACTGTTTTTT CSVFDGHNEKLFF
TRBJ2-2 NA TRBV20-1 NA TGCAGTGCTAGTGCGGGGAGAAGGGAGCTGTTTTTT CSASAGRRELFF
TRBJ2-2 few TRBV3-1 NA TGTGCCAGCAGCCAAGATAGACACACCGGGGAGCTGTTTTTT CASSQDRHTGELFF
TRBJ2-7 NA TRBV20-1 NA TGCAGTGCTAGAGAACCGGGACGCCGCTACGAGCAGTACTTC CSAREPGRRYEQYF
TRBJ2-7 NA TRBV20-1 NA TGCAGTGCTAGGACCGGGACTTCGTTCTACGAGCAGTACTTC CSARTGTSFYEQYF
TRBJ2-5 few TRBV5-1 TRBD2 TGCGCCAGCAGCTTGTTTAGGCGGGAGGCCGCGGAGACCCAGTACTTC CASSLFRREAAETQYF
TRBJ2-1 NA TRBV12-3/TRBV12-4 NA TGTGCCAGCAGTTTCGGTCGATCCCTGTACCTCAATGAGCAGTTCTTC CASSFGRSLYLNEQFF
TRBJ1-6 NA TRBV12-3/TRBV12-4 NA TGTGCCAGCAGTCCGGACCGCATTGATAATTCACCCCTCCACTTT CASSPDRIDNSPLHF
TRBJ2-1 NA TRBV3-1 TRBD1 TGTGCCAGCTCCTTCGACAGGGGGCACAATGAGCAGTTCTTC CASSFDRGHNEQFF
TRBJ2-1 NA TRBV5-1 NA TGCGCCAGCAGCTTGGAGTTGGGGGTGCAGTTCTTC CASSLELGVQFF